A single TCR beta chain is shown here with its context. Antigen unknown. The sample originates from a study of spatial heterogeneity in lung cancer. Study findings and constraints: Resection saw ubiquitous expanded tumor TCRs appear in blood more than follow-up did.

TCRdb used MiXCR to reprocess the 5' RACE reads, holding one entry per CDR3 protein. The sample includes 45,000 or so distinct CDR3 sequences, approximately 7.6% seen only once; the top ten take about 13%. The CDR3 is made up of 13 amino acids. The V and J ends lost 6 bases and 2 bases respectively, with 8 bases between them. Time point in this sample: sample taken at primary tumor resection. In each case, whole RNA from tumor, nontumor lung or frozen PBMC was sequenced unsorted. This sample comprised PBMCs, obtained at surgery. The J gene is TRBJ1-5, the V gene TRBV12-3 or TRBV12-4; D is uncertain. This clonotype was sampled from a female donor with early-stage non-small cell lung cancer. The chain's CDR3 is CASSRRRNQPQHF. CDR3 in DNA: TGTGCCAGCAGCCGGCGGCGCAATCAGCCCCAGCATTTT.